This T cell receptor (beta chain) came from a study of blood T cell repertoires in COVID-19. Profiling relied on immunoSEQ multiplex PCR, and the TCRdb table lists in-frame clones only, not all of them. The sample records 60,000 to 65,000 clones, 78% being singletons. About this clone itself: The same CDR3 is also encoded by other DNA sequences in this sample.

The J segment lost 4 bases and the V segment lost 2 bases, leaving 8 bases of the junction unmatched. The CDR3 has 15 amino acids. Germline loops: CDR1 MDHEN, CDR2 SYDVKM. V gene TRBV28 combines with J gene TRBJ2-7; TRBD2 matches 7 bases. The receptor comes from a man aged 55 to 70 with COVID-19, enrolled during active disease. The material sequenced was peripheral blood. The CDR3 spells CASSLSGGGTYEQYF. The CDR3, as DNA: TGTGCCAGCAGTTTAAGTGGGGGGGGAACTTACGAGCAGTACTTC.